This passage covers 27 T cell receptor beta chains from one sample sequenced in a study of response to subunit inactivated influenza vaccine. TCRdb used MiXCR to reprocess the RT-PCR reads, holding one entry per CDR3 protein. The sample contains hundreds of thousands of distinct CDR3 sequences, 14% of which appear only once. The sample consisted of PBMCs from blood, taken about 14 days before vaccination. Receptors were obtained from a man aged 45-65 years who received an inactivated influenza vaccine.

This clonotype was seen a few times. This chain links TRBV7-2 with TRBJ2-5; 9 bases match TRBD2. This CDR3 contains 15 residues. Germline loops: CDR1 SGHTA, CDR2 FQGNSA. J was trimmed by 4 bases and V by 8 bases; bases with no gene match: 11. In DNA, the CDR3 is TGTGCCAGCCGGCTAGCGGGGCAATTGAGAGAGACCCAGTACTTC. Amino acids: CASRLAGQLRETQYF.

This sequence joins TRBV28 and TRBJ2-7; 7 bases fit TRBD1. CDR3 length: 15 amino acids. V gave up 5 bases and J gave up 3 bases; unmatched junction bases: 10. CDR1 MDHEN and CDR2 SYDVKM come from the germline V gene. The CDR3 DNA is TGTGCCAGCAGTCTCCGGGACAGAGGGTTCTACGAGCAGTACTTC. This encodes CASSLRDRGFYEQYF.

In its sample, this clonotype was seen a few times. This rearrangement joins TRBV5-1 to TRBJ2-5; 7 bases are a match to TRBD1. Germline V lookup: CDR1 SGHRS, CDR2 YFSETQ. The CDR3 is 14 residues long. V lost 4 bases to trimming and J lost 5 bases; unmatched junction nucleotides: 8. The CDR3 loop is CASSERQGGETQYF. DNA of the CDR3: TGCGCCAGCAGCGAAAGACAGGGCGGGGAGACCCAGTACTTC.

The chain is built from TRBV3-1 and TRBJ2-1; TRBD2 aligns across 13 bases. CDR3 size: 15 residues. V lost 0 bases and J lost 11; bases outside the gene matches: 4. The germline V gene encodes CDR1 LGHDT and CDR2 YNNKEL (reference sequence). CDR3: CASSQERTSGGKQFF. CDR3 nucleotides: TGTGCCAGCAGCCAAGAGCGGACTAGCGGGGGAAAGCAGTTCTTC.

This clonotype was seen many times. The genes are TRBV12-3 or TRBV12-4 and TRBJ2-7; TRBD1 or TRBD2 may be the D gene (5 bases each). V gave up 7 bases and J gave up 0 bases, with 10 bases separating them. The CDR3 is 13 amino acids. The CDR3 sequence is CASKAGSSYEQYF. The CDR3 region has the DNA TGTGCCAGCAAGGCAGGGAGCTCCTACGAGCAGTACTTC.

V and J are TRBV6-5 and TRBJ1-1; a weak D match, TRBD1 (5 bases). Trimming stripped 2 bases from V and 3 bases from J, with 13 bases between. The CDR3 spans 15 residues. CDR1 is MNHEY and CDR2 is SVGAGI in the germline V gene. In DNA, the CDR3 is TGTGCCAGCAGTTACGTCGCAGGGATGTACACTGAAGCTTTCTTT. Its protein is CASSYVAGMYTEAFF.

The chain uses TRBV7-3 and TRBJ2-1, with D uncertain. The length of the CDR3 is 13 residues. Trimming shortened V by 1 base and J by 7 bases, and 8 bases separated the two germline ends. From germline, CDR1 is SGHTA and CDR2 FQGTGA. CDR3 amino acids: CASSLKFGNEQFF. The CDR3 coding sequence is TGTGCCAGCAGCTTAAAGTTCGGGAATGAGCAGTTCTTC. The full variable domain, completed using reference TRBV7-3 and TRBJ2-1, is GAGVSQTPSNKVTEKGKYVELRCDPISGHTALYWYRQSLGQGPEFLIYFQGTGAADDSGLPNDRFFAVRPEGSVSTLKIQRTERGDSAVYLCASSLKFGNEQFFGPGTRLTVL.

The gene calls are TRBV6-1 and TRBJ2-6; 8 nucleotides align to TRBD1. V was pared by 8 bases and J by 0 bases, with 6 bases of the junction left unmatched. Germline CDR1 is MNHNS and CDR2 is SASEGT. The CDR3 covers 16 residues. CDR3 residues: CASRKTGASGANVLTF. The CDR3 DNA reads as TGTGCCAGCCGAAAGACAGGGGCCTCTGGGGCCAACGTCCTGACTTTC.

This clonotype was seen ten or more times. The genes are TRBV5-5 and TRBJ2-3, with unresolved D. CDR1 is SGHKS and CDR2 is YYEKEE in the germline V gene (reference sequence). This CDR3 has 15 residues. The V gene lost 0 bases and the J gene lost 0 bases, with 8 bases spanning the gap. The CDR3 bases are TGTGCCAGCAGCTTGGCCTTGGACAGCACAGATACGCAGTATTTT. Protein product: CASSLALDSTDTQYF.

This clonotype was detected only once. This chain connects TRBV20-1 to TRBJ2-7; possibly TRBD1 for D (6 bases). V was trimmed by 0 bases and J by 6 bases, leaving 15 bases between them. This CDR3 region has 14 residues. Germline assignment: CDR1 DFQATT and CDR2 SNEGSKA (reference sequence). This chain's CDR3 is CSAREGRGYAEQYF. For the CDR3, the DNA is TGCAGTGCTAGAGAGGGCAGGGGATATGCCGAGCAGTACTTC.

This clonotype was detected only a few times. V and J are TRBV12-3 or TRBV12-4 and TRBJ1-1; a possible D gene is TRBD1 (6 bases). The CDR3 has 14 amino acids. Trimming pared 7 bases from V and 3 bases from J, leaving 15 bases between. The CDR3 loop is CASTWRAGDTEAFF. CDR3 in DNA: TGTGCCAGCACCTGGAGGGCAGGGGACACTGAAGCTTTCTTT.

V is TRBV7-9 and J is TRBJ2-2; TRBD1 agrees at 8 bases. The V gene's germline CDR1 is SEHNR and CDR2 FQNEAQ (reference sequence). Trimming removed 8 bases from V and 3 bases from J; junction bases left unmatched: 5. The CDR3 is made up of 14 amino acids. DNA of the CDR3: TGTGCCAGCCGCGACAGGGGATACACCGGGGAGCTGTTTTTT. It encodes CASRDRGYTGELFF.

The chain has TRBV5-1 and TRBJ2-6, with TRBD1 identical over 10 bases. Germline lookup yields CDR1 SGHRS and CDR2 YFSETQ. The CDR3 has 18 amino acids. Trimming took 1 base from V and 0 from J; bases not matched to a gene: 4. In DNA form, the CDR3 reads TGCGCCAGCAGCTTGCGACAGGGGGCGGCCTCTGGGGCCAACGTCCTGACTTTC. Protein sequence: CASSLRQGAASGANVLTF.

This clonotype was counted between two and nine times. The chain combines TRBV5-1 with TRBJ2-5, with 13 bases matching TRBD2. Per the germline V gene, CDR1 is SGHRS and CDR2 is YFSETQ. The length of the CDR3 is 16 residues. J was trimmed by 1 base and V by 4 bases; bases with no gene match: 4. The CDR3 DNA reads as TGCGCCAGCAGCCCGGGACTAGCGGGGTTCCAAGAGACCCAGTACTTC. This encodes CASSPGLAGFQETQYF.

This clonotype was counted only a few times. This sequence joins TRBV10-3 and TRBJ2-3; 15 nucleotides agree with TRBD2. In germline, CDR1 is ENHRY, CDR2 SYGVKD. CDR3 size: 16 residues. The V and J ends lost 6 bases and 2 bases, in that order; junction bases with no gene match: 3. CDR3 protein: CAIRGLAGGYTDTQYF. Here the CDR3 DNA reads TGTGCCATCAGAGGACTAGCGGGGGGGTACACAGATACGCAGTATTTT.

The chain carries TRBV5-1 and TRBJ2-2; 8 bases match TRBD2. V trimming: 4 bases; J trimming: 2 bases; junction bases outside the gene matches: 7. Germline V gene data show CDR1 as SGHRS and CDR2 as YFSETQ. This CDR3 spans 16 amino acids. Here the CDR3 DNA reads TGCGCCAGCAGCCTAACTAGCGGCCTAAACACCGGGGAGCTGTTTTTT. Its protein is CASSLTSGLNTGELFF.

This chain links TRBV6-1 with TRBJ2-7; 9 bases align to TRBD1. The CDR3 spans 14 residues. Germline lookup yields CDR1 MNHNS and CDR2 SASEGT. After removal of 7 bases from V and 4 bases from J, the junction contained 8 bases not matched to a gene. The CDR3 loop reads CASNSGDRVYEQYF. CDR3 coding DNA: TGTGCCAGCAACTCAGGGGACAGGGTATACGAGCAGTACTTC.

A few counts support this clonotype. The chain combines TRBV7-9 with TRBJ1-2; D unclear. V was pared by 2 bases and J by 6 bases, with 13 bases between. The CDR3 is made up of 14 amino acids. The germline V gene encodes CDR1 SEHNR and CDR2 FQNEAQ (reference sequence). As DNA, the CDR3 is TGTGCCAGCAGCTTAATTGGGCCAGGCGATGGCTACACCTTC. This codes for CASSLIGPGDGYTF.

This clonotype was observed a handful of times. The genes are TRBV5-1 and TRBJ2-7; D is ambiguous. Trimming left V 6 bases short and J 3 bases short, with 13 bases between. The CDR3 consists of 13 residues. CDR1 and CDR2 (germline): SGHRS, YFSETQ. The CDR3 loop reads CASTMAAGYEQYF. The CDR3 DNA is TGCGCCAGCACTATGGCCGCCGGCTACGAGCAGTACTTC.

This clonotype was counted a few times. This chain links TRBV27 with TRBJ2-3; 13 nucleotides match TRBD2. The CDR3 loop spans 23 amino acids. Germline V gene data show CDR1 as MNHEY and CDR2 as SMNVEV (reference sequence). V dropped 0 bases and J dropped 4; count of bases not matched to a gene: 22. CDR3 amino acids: CASSLSPLEKRTSGSAKSDTQYF. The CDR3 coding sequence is TGTGCCAGCAGTTTATCCCCACTCGAAAAGAGGACTAGCGGGAGCGCCAAGTCAGATACGCAGTATTTT.

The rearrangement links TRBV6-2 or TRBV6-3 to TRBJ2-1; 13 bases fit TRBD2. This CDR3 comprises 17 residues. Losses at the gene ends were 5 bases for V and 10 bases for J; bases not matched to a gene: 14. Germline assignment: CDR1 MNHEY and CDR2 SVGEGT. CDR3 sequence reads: CASSLLAPGLAGREQFF. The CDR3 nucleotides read TGTGCCAGCAGTCTATTGGCTCCGGGACTAGCGGGAAGAGAGCAGTTCTTC.

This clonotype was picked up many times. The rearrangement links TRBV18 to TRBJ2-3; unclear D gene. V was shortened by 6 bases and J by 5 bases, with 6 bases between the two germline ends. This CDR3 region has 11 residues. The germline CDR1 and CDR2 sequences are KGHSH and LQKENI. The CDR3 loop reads CASSTGDTQYF. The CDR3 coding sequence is TGTGCCAGCTCCACGGGAGATACGCAGTATTTT. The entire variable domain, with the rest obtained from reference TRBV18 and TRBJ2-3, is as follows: NAGVMQNPRHLVRRRGQEARLRCSPMKGHSHVYWYRQLPEEGLKFMVYLQKENIIDESGMPKERFSAEFPKEGPSILRIQQVVRGDSAAYFCASSTGDTQYFGPGTRLTVL.

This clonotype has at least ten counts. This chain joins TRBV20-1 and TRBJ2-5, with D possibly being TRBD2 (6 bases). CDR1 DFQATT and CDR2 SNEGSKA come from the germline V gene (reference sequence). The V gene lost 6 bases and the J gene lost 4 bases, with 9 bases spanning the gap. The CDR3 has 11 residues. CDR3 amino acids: CSAGGAETQYF. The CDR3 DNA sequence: TGCAGTGCAGGAGGGGCAGAGACCCAGTACTTC.

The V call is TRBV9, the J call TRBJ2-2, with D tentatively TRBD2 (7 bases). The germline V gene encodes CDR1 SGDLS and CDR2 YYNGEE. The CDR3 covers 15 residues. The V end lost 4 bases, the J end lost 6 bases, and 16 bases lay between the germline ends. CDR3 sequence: CASSPGGHFPGELFF. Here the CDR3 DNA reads TGTGCCAGCAGCCCGGGGGGACACTTCCCCGGGGAGCTGTTTTTT. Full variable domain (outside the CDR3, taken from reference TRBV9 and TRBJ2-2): DSGVTQTPKHLITATGQRVTLRCSPRSGDLSVYWYQQSLDQGLQFLIQYYNGEERAKGNILERFSAQQFPDLHSELNLSSLELGDSALYFCASSPGGHFPGELFFGEGSRLTVL.

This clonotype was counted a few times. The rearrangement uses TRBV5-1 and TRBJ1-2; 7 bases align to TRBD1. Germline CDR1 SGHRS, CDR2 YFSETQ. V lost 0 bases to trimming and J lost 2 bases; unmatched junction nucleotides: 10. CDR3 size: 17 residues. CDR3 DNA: TGCGCCAGCAGCTTGGGGCCGGGACAGTCGACAAACTATGGCTACACCTTC. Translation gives CASSLGPGQSTNYGYTF.

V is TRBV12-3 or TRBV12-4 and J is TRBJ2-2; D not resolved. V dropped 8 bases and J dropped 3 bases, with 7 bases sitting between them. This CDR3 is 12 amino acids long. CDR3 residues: CASLYDTGELFF. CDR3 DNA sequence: TGTGCCAGCCTCTACGACACCGGGGAGCTGTTTTTT.

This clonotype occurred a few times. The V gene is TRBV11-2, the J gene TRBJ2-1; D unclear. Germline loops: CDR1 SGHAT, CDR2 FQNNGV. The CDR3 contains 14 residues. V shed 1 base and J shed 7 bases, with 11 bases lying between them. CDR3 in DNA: TGTGCCAGCAGCTTAGGTGGTCGTGCGAATGAGCAGTTCTTC. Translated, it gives CASSLGGRANEQFF.